The source of this T cell receptor (beta chain) is a study of T cell responses to AZD1222 COVID-19 vaccine. Overall study findings and caveats: White British people made up most donors, females outnumbered males, and clonal diversity was possibly underestimated. Seropositive at baseline were only a handful of AZD1222 recipients.

Germline CDR1 reads SGHVS; CDR2 reads FNYEAQ. V shed 2 bases and J shed 3 bases, with 24 bases lying between them. This CDR3 has 19 amino acids. Generated by immunoSEQ multiplex PCR, the TCRdb table keeps only in-frame clones and is missing some. The sample lists more than 120,000 clones; 85% to 95% were seen once. Worth noting for this clone: Its antigen is not identified.

The source of this sequence is an adult who received the AZD1222 COVID-19 vaccine. The specimen was peripheral blood, collected 28 days after the second AZD1222 dose. The chain joins TRBV7-6 to TRBJ2-3, with unresolved D. The CDR3 bases are TGTGCCAGCAGCTTACGGTTGCGAGGAAGCCCTGACTTGACAGATACGCAGTATTTT. It translates to CASSLRLRGSPDLTDTQYF.